This T cell receptor (beta chain) was sequenced in a study of blood T cell repertoires in COVID-19. This table comes from immunoSEQ multiplex PCR, and its TCRdb copy is limited to in-frame clones, with some not included. The table has about 330,000 clones, over 75% seen once. The germline V gene encodes CDR1 SGHTA and CDR2 FQGNSA. V lost 2 bases and J lost 10, with 14 bases in between. CDR3 length equals 13 residues. The sequencing input was peripheral blood. The V call is TRBV7-2, the J call TRBJ1-1; D not resolved. The receptor was isolated from a woman aged 45-59 years with active or convalescent COVID-19. The CDR3 loop is CASSLLKEVGAFF. CDR3 nucleotide sequence: TGTGCCAGCAGCTTATTGAAGGAGGTCGGAGCTTTCTTT.